These 28 T cell receptor beta chains came from one sample sequenced in a study of shared clonotypes between healthy human individuals. Naive CD8 cells lacked CD45RO, underwent positive selection for CCR7 and left out terminally differentiated effector memory CD45RA+ cells. Profiled with immunoSEQ multiplex PCR; TCRdb holds only in-frame clones, not every one. The sample consists of under 850,000 clones, nearly 95% of them appearing once. Source material: naive CD8+ T cells sorted from blood. The origin of the receptors is a man under 40 in good health.

This chain joins TRBV4-1 and TRBJ2-3; a possible D gene is TRBD2 (5 bases). Germline CDR1 is MGHRA and CDR2 is YSYEKL. V was cut by 6 bases and J by 0 bases, with 19 bases left in between. CDR3 length equals 17 residues. The CDR3 coding sequence is TGCGCCAGCAGGAGAACCGTGGCGGACTCTAGCACAGATACGCAGTATTTT. It yields the protein CASRRTVADSSTDTQYF.

The J gene is TRBJ1-2, the V gene TRBV5-4, with TRBD1 matching 7 bases. Germline CDR1 and CDR2: SGHNT and YYREEE (reference sequence). This CDR3 contains 16 residues. V lost 5 bases to trimming and J lost 0 bases; unmatched junction nucleotides: 10. The CDR3 sequence is CASSDRTGIPNYGYTF. The CDR3 nucleotides are TGTGCCAGCAGTGATAGGACAGGCATACCTAACTATGGCTACACCTTC.

The V call is TRBV28, the J call TRBJ1-2, with D perhaps TRBD1 (5 bases). CDR1 and CDR2 from the germline V gene are MDHEN and SYDVKM. This CDR3 has 17 amino acids. Trimming took off 7 bases at V and 4 bases at J, with 25 bases between the two ends. The CDR3 is CASMTRDGETLFYGYTF. The CDR3 DNA sequence: TGTGCCAGCATGACCCGGGACGGTGAAACCCTTTTCTATGGCTACACCTTC.

J is TRBJ1-1 and V is TRBV28; D gene ambiguous. The V end was cut by 6 bases, the J end by 1 base, with 9 bases between. There are 13 residues in the CDR3. CDR1 is MDHEN and CDR2 is SYDVKM in the germline V gene. CDR3 coding DNA: TGTGCCAGCAGATCAGACCCGAACACTGAAGCTTTCTTT. Amino acids: CASRSDPNTEAFF.

The chain carries TRBV29-1 and TRBJ2-7, with TRBD2 matching 7 bases. V lost 4 bases, J lost 5 bases, and 8 bases stayed unmatched. The CDR3 consists of 13 residues. Looked up from germline, CDR1 is SQVTM and CDR2 is ANQGSEA. The CDR3 DNA is TGCAGCGTTGTTCTTAGCCGGGGGGACGAGCAGTACTTC. It encodes CSVVLSRGDEQYF.

On this clone itself: The same CDR3 is also encoded by other DNA sequences in this sample. The V and J genes are TRBV11-2 and TRBJ2-3; no definite D call. The CDR3 loop spans 12 amino acids. V was shortened by 1 base and J by 6 bases, with 5 bases between the two germline ends. In germline, CDR1 is SGHAT, CDR2 FQNNGV. Here the CDR3 reads CASSLGPDTQYF. CDR3 coding DNA: TGTGCCAGCAGCTTAGGACCGGATACGCAGTATTTT.

The chain uses TRBV27 and TRBJ2-2, with a weak D call TRBD1 (5 bases). The CDR3 length is 15 residues. The V and J ends lost 0 bases and 5 bases respectively, with 10 bases between them. The germline CDR1 and CDR2 sequences are MNHEY and SMNVEV (reference sequence). This CDR3 is CASSLSRAGTGELFF. The CDR3 DNA sequence: TGTGCCAGCAGTTTATCCAGGGCCGGGACCGGGGAGCTGTTTTTT.

The rearrangement joins TRBV27 to TRBJ2-3; weak D call: TRBD2 (6 bases). Germline CDR1 and CDR2: MNHEY and SMNVEV (reference sequence). The CDR3 contains 16 residues. V lost 1 base and J lost 0, with 11 bases in between. This chain's CDR3 is CASSLYSGTSTDTQYF. DNA of the CDR3: TGTGCCAGCAGTTTATACTCAGGGACTAGCACAGATACGCAGTATTTT.

The gene calls are TRBV28 and TRBJ2-3; D ambiguous. With 1 base removed from V and 2 bases from J, the gap between germline ends came to 10 bases. This CDR3 region has 15 residues. Germline CDR1 MDHEN, CDR2 SYDVKM. The CDR3 sequence: CASSLSTSATDTQYF. The CDR3 DNA reads TGTGCCAGCAGTTTATCTACCTCCGCCACAGATACGCAGTATTTT.

This chain links TRBV9 with TRBJ2-7; D gene ambiguous. Looked up from germline, CDR1 is SGDLS and CDR2 is YYNGEE. CDR3 length: 12 residues. V lost 0 bases and J 8 bases, leaving 9 bases between the germline ends. The chain's CDR3 is CASSVDGGKQYF. CDR3 sequence (DNA): TGTGCCAGCAGCGTAGACGGCGGAAAGCAGTACTTC.

This rearrangement joins TRBV11-2 to TRBJ2-6; possible D gene TRBD1, 6 bases. V was cut by 6 bases and J by 4 bases, with 13 bases left in between. Germline loops: CDR1 SGHAT, CDR2 FQNNGV. This CDR3 region has 15 residues. Here the CDR3 DNA reads TGTGCCAGCAGACAACAGGGTACAGGGGCCAACGTCCTGACTTTC. Amino acids: CASRQQGTGANVLTF.

The chain employs TRBV6-4 and TRBJ2-1; D not certain. In germline, CDR1 is MRHNA, CDR2 SNTAGT. The CDR3 has 15 amino acids. Between the trimmed V and J ends, which lost 0 bases and 2 bases, there was a span of 8 bases. Here the CDR3 reads CASSDSYPTYNEQFF. DNA for the CDR3: TGTGCCAGCAGTGACTCTTATCCAACCTACAATGAGCAGTTCTTC.

Note on this clone: The same CDR3 arises from other DNA sequences in this sample as well. The CDR3 sequence is CASSPPASSYEQYF. The CDR3 coding sequence is TGTGCCAGCTCACCACCCGCAAGCTCCTACGAGCAGTACTTC. The V and J genes are TRBV18 and TRBJ2-7; D not certain. From germline, CDR1 is KGHSH and CDR2 LQKENI. The V gene lost 0 bases and the J gene lost 0 bases, with 6 bases spanning the gap. The CDR3 contains 14 residues. Drawing the rest from reference TRBV18 and TRBJ2-7, the complete variable domain is NAGVMQNPRHLVRRRGQEARLRCSPMKGHSHVYWYRQLPEEGLKFMVYLQKENIIDESGMPKERFSAEFPKEGPSILRIQQVVRGDSAAYFCASSPPASSYEQYFGPGTRLTVT.

The chain recombines TRBV28 with TRBJ2-3; 11 nucleotides match TRBD2. The length of the CDR3 is 16 residues. Germline V lookup: CDR1 MDHEN, CDR2 SYDVKM. After removal of 6 bases from V and 4 bases from J, the junction contained 9 bases not matched to a gene. In DNA form, the CDR3 reads TGTGCCAGCAGATCCCCTAGCGGGAGGTTTCCAGATACGCAGTATTTT. It is translated as CASRSPSGRFPDTQYF.

The rearrangement uses TRBV9 and TRBJ2-7; 7 positions match TRBD2. V trimming: 0 bases; J trimming: 4 bases; junction bases outside the gene matches: 7. The germline CDR1 and CDR2 sequences are SGDLS and YYNGEE. This CDR3 comprises 15 residues. The CDR3 sequence: CASSVGASGDYEQYF. The CDR3 region has the DNA TGTGCCAGCAGCGTAGGGGCTAGCGGAGATTACGAGCAGTACTTC.

The chain links TRBV16 to TRBJ2-1; D is undetermined. The CDR3 length is 15 residues. V was clipped by 5 bases and J by 0 bases, with 11 bases between them. Germline values: CDR1 KGHSY, CDR2 FQNENV. The CDR3 DNA follows: TGTGCCAGCAGCAGTAATATCGGCTCCTACAATGAGCAGTTCTTC. Its translation is CASSSNIGSYNEQFF.

This chain joins TRBV9 and TRBJ2-1, with a possible D match to TRBD2 (5 bases). The CDR3 totals 16 residues. CDR1 SGDLS and CDR2 YYNGEE come from the germline V gene. With 0 bases removed from V and 4 bases from J, the gap between germline ends came to 14 bases. For the CDR3, the DNA is TGTGCCAGCAGCGTAGCTAGGGCGGGCCAATACAATGAGCAGTTCTTC. Translated: CASSVARAGQYNEQFF.

V is TRBV7-6 and J is TRBJ2-1; 8 positions match TRBD2. The V and J ends lost 7 bases and 2 bases, in that order; junction bases with no gene match: 7. This CDR3 is 15 amino acids long. Germline loops: CDR1 SGHVS, CDR2 FNYEAQ. CDR3 bases: TGTGCCAGCACCCTTAGCGGGGCTACCTACAATGAGCAGTTCTTC. This codes for CASTLSGATYNEQFF.

The V call is TRBV5-1, the J call TRBJ2-1, with 11 bases aligning to TRBD2. Germline CDR1 reads SGHRS; CDR2 reads YFSETQ. The CDR3 length is 16 residues. J was trimmed by 2 bases and V by 2 bases; bases with no gene match: 3. The CDR3 DNA sequence: TGCGCCAGCAGCTTAATGGGACTAGCGGCCTACAATGAGCAGTTCTTC. This codes for CASSLMGLAAYNEQFF.

The J gene is TRBJ2-7, the V gene TRBV29-1; the D gene is possibly TRBD2 (6 bases). In germline, CDR1 is SQVTM, CDR2 ANQGSEA. This CDR3 region has 13 residues. V gave up 4 bases and J gave up 3 bases, with 13 bases separating them. This chain's CDR3 is CSVAPGTHYEQYF. In nucleotides, the CDR3 is TGCAGCGTTGCTCCCGGGACTCACTACGAGCAGTACTTC.

The V call is TRBV7-9, the J call TRBJ2-2; D possibly corresponds to TRBD2 (7 bases). CDR1 and CDR2 (germline): SEHNR, FQNEAQ (reference sequence). The CDR3 loop spans 17 amino acids. Trimming left V 2 bases short and J 3 bases short, with 16 bases between. The DNA for the CDR3 is TGTGCCAGCAGCTTAACCGGGGGGCCGGGAGACACCGGGGAGCTGTTTTTT. Its protein is CASSLTGGPGDTGELFF.

The V and J genes are TRBV10-1 and TRBJ2-2; D remains unclear. Germline CDR1 WNHNN, CDR2 SYGVQD (reference sequence). CDR3 size: 13 residues. V was pared by 5 bases and J by 3 bases, with 7 bases between. In DNA, the CDR3 is TGCGCCAGCAGTCTTCCCTACACCGGGGAGCTGTTTTTT. Its translation is CASSLPYTGELFF.

V is TRBV29-1 and J is TRBJ2-7, with 11 nucleotides matching TRBD2. The V and J ends lost 5 bases and 2 bases, in that order; junction bases with no gene match: 2. This CDR3 spans 13 amino acids. Germline CDR1 is SQVTM and CDR2 is ANQGSEA. The CDR3 DNA sequence: TGCAGCGTTAGGGGACTAGCGGCCTACGAGCAGTACTTC. Translated, it gives CSVRGLAAYEQYF.

The V and J genes are TRBV5-1 and TRBJ2-7; D possibly corresponds to TRBD1 (5 bases). The germline V gene encodes CDR1 SGHRS and CDR2 YFSETQ. The V end lost 3 bases, the J end lost 3 bases, and 13 bases lay between the germline ends. This CDR3 is 14 amino acids long. CDR3 residues: CASSSEYTGYEQYF. The CDR3 region has the DNA TGCGCCAGCAGCTCAGAATACACAGGCTACGAGCAGTACTTC.

V gene TRBV28 combines with J gene TRBJ2-7, with a possible D match to TRBD1 (6 bases). The germline CDR1 and CDR2 sequences are MDHEN and SYDVKM. Between the trimmed V and J ends, which lost 7 bases and 0 bases, there was a span of 16 bases. This CDR3 region has 15 residues. The CDR3, as DNA: TGTGCCAGCACCAGAAGGACAGCTAGCTCCTACGAGCAGTACTTC. Amino acid sequence: CASTRRTASSYEQYF.

In its sample, this clone was seen a few times. V usage is TRBV7-9 and J usage is TRBJ1-2, with D maybe TRBD1 (6 bases). V lost 5 bases to trimming and J lost 10 bases, with 11 bases between them. CDR3 size: 11 residues. Germline V gene sequence: CDR1 SEHNR, CDR2 FQNEAQ (reference sequence). The CDR3 loop reads CASSLGQTYTF. The CDR3 DNA sequence: TGTGCCAGCAGCCTCGGACAGACCTACACCTTC.

The CDR3 is CASSARLAGYQETQYF. CDR3 coding DNA: TGTGCCAGCAGTGCCCGACTAGCGGGTTACCAAGAGACCCAGTACTTC. The chain recombines TRBV2 with TRBJ2-5; 10 bases align to TRBD2. The CDR3 has 16 amino acids. The germline V gene has CDR1 SNHLY and CDR2 FYNNEI. The V and J ends lost 4 bases and 0 bases, in that order; junction bases with no gene match: 5. The whole variable domain, remainder taken from reference TRBV2 and TRBJ2-5, is EPEVTQTPSHQVTQMGQEVILRCVPISNHLYFYWYRQILGQKVEFLVSFYNNEISEKSEIFDDQFSVERPDGSNFTLKIRSTKLEDSAMYFCASSARLAGYQETQYFGPGTRLLVL.

V and J are TRBV7-9 and TRBJ1-2; D not resolved. This CDR3 spans 13 amino acids. V shed 5 bases and J shed 9 bases, with 16 bases lying between them. The germline CDR1 and CDR2 sequences are SEHNR and FQNEAQ (reference sequence). CDR3 region: CASSQRGGFSYTF. The CDR3 DNA reads TGTGCCAGCAGCCAAAGAGGAGGGTTCAGCTACACCTTC.